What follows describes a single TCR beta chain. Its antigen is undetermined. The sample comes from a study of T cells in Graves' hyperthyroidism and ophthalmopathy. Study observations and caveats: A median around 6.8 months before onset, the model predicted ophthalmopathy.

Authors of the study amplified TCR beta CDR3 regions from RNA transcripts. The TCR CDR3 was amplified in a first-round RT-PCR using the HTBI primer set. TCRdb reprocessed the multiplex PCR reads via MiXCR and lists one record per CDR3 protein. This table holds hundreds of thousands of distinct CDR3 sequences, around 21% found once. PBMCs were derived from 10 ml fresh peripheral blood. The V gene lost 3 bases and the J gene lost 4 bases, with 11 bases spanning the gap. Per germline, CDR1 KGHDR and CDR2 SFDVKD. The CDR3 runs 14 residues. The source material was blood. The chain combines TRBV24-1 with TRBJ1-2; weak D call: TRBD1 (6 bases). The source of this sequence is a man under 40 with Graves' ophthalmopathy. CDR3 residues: CATSDNGQPYGYTF. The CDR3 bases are TGTGCCACCAGTGATAACGGACAGCCCTATGGCTACACCTTC.